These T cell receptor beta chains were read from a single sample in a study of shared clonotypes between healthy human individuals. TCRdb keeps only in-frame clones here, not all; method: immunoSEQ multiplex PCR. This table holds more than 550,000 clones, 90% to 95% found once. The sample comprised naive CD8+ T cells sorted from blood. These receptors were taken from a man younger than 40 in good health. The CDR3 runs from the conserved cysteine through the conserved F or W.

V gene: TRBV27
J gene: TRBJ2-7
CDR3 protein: CASSSQSGQTYEQYF

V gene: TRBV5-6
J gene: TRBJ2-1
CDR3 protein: CASSWGSGGTSSYNEQFF

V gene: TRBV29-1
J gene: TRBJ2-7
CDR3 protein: CSVDRLGTGSTYEQYF

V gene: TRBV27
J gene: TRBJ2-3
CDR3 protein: CASSSPAGSADTQYF

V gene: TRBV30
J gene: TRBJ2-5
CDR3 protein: CAWSLGAGETQYF

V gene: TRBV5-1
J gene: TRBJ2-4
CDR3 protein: CASSYTGTSGIAKNIQYF

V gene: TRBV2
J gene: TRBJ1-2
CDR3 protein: CASSAGQLYGYTF

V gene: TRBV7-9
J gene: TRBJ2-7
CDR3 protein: CASSLTYEQYF

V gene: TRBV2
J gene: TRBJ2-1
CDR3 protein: CASSESGRGSLNEQFF

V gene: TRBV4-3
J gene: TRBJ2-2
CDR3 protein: CASSQGGMPVGTNTGELFF

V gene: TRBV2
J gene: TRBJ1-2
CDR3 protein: CASRGDRYTF

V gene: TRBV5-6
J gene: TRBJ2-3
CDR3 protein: CASSRAGAGDTQYF

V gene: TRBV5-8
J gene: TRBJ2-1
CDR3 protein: CASSFRSGTGGPWYNEQFF

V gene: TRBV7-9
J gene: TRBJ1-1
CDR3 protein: CASSPSTGTTEAFF

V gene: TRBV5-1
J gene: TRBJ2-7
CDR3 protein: CASSLVGTSYEQYF

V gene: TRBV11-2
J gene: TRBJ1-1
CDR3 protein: CASSFTGGNTEAFF

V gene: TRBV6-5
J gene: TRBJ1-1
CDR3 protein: CASSYGPALNTEAFF

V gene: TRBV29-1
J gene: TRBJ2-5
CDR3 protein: CSVVKQGAAVLGETQYF

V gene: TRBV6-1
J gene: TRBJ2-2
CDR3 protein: CASSEEVALASNTGELFF

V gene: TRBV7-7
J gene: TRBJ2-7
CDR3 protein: CASSLDGTSSYEQYF

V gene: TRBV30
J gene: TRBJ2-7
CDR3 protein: CAWSATSYEQYF

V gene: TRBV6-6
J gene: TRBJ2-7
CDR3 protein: CASSYFVGNEQYF

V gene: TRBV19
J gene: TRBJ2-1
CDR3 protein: CASNFEGWKNNEQFF

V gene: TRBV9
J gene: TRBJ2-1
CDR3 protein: CASSAGGGYYNEQFF

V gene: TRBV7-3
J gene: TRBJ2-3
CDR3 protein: CASSWTGARTDTQYF

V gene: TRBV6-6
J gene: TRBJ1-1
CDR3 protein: CATLEGFF

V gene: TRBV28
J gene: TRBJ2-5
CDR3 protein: CASSFITGQGQETQYF

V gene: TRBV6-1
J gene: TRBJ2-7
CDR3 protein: CASSDHRPNEQYF

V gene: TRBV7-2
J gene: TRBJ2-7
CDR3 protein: CASSLVQYEQYF

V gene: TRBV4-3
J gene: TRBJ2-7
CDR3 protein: CASSPGVSYEQYF

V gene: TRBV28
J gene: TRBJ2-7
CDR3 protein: CASSSAGLGAYEQYF

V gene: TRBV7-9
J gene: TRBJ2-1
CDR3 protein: CASSTNLAASSYNEQFF

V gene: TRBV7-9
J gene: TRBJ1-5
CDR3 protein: CASSIKESNQPQHF

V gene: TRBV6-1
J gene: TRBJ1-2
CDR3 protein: CASSVTDRVNYGYTF

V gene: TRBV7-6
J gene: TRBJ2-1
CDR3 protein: CASSLPAGVPSEQFF

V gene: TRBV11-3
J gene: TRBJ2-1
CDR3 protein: CASSLAPTRGGGLYNEQFF

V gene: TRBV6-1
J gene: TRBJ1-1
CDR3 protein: CASSEYRDEAFF

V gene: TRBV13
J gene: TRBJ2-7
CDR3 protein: CASSSSGKGSYEQYF

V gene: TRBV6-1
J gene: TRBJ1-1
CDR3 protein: CASSEVPGRQEAFF

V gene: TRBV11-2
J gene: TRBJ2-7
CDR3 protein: CASSGRTSGSSYEQYF

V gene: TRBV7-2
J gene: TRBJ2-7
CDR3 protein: CASSAPQGFYEQYF

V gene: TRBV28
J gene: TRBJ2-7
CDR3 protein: CASSLPTSRDNLREQYF

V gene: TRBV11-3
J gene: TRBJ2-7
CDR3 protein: CASSAGTVSEQYF

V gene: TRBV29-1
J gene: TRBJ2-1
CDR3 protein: CSVEGRGLAGYNEQFF

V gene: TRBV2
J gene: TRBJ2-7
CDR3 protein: CASRQAYEQYF

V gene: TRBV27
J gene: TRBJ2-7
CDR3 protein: CASSITGQGDYEQYF

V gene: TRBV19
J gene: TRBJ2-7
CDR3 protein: CASSITGGGYEQYF

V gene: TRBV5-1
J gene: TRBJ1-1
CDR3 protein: CASSLWRTNTEAFF

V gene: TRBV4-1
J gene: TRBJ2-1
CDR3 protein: CASSPRSPVAGDHNEQFF

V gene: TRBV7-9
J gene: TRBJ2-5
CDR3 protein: CASSLPGQGQETQYF